A selection of T cell receptor beta chains follows, all from one sample in a study of OX40 agonist ivuxolimab in advanced cancers. Clones were read by immunoSEQ multiplex PCR, and TCRdb kept only the in-frame ones, dropping some. Here the sample spans about 83,000 clones, roughly nine tenths being singletons. This specimen was CD4+ or CD8+ T cells sorted from blood, taken in a trial of the OX40 agonist ivuxolimab. Receptors originate from an adult with an advanced solid tumor such as melanoma, head and neck, liver or kidney cancer. CDR3s include the opening cysteine and the closing phenylalanine or tryptophan. D genes are given only for firm matches. The listing skips clone size in some rows; elsewhere it reads once, few, many or a size class.

abundance: .
v_gene: TRBV29-1
j_gene: TRBJ2-1
d_gene: .
CDR3nt: TGCAGCGTTGATGGGGGATACAATGAGCAGTTCTTC
CDR3aa: CSVDGGYNEQFF

abundance: .
v_gene: TRBV6-6
j_gene: TRBJ2-7
d_gene: .
CDR3nt: TGTGCCAGCAGTTACTCGAATGACGAGCAGTACTTC
CDR3aa: CASSYSNDEQYF

abundance: .
v_gene: TRBV7-9
j_gene: TRBJ1-2
d_gene: .
CDR3nt: TGTGCCAGCAGCCCTAGACTCGGGCCCTATGGCTACACCTTC
CDR3aa: CASSPRLGPYGYTF

abundance: .
v_gene: TRBV6-5
j_gene: TRBJ2-7
d_gene: .
CDR3nt: TGTGCCAGCAGTTACTCGCGGAGGTCAGGCGAGCAGTACTTC
CDR3aa: CASSYSRRSGEQYF

abundance: .
v_gene: TRBV7-9
j_gene: TRBJ2-5
d_gene: TRBD2
CDR3nt: TGTGCCAGCAGCCCCGCCCTAGGCGGGAGGGAAGAGACCCAGTACTTC
CDR3aa: CASSPALGGREETQYF

abundance: .
v_gene: TRBV29-1
j_gene: TRBJ2-1
d_gene: .
CDR3nt: TGCAGCGTTGAAATGAGGGCTACCCTTCGCCTCTTC
CDR3aa: CSVEMRATLRLF

abundance: .
v_gene: TRBV9
j_gene: TRBJ2-1
d_gene: TRBD1
CDR3nt: TGTGCCACTGGACAGGGGACCTACAATGAGCAGTTCTTC
CDR3aa: CATGQGTYNEQFF

abundance: .
v_gene: TRBV28
j_gene: TRBJ1-1
d_gene: TRBD1
CDR3nt: TGTGCCAGCAGGGTACTACAGGGGAAAGCTGAAGCTTTCTTT
CDR3aa: CASRVLQGKAEAFF

abundance: once
v_gene: TRBV4-3
j_gene: TRBJ2-1
d_gene: .
CDR3nt: TGCGCCAGCAGCCAAGATTCCATAGCGGCCAGGGGCTCCTACAATGAGCAGTTCTTC
CDR3aa: CASSQDSIAARGSYNEQFF

abundance: .
v_gene: TRBV13
j_gene: TRBJ1-1
d_gene: .
CDR3nt: TGTGCCAGCAGCTTATCGACAGGAAACACTGAAGCTTTCTTT
CDR3aa: CASSLSTGNTEAFF

abundance: .
v_gene: TRBV9
j_gene: TRBJ2-1
d_gene: TRBD2
CDR3nt: TGTGCCAGCAGCATGACTAGCCGCGATCGTGAGCAGTTCTTC
CDR3aa: CASSMTSRDREQFF

abundance: .
v_gene: TRBV7-8
j_gene: TRBJ2-1
d_gene: .
CDR3nt: TGTGCCAGCGGCGAAAATCTAGGGTATGAGCAGTTCTTC
CDR3aa: CASGENLGYEQFF

abundance: .
v_gene: TRBV6-5
j_gene: TRBJ2-3
d_gene: .
CDR3nt: TGTGCCAGCAGTGAGGGATGGGGAACAGATACGCAGTATTTT
CDR3aa: CASSEGWGTDTQYF

abundance: .
v_gene: TRBV9
j_gene: TRBJ1-4
d_gene: .
CDR3nt: TGTGCCAGCAGCGTGTCAGCTAGTGGAAAACTGTTTTTT
CDR3aa: CASSVSASGKLFF

abundance: .
v_gene: TRBV28
j_gene: TRBJ2-5
d_gene: .
CDR3nt: TGTGCCAGCAGTGACTTCCTGGAGACCCAGTACTTC
CDR3aa: CASSDFLETQYF

abundance: few
v_gene: TRBV13
j_gene: TRBJ1-2
d_gene: .
CDR3nt: TGTGCCAGCAGCTCCGAAGCCGACTATGGCTACACCTTC
CDR3aa: CASSSEADYGYTF

abundance: .
v_gene: TRBV28
j_gene: TRBJ1-6
d_gene: .
CDR3nt: TGTGCCAGCAGTTCTCGGGGGGGCTATGTCTATAATTCACCCCTCCACTTT
CDR3aa: CASSSRGGYVYNSPLHF

abundance: .
v_gene: TRBV27
j_gene: TRBJ2-7
d_gene: .
CDR3nt: TGTGCCAGCAGTTTAGGGTTCCGGGACTACGAGCAGTACTTC
CDR3aa: CASSLGFRDYEQYF

abundance: .
v_gene: TRBV19
j_gene: TRBJ1-5
d_gene: TRBD1
CDR3nt: TGTGCCAGTAGAATGAGCGGACAGGGGCATTATAGCAATCAGCCCCAGCATTTT
CDR3aa: CASRMSGQGHYSNQPQHF

abundance: .
v_gene: TRBV10-3
j_gene: TRBJ2-7
d_gene: .
CDR3nt: TGTGCCATCAGTGGTGGTGGGATAGATTACGAGCAGTACTTC
CDR3aa: CAISGGGIDYEQYF

abundance: .
v_gene: TRBV4-3
j_gene: TRBJ2-1
d_gene: TRBD1
CDR3nt: TGCGCCAGCAGCCAAGTGACCGGGACAGCCTACAATGAGCAGTTCTTC
CDR3aa: CASSQVTGTAYNEQFF

abundance: .
v_gene: TRBV15
j_gene: TRBJ2-1
d_gene: TRBD1
CDR3nt: TGTGCCACCAGACAGGGGTCCTACAATGAGCAGTTCTTC
CDR3aa: CATRQGSYNEQFF

abundance: .
v_gene: TRBV30
j_gene: TRBJ1-2
d_gene: .
CDR3nt: TGTGCCTGGAGTGCCACGGAGGGGGTGGCTGGCTACACCTTC
CDR3aa: CAWSATEGVAGYTF

abundance: .
v_gene: TRBV4-1
j_gene: TRBJ2-6
d_gene: .
CDR3nt: TGCGCCAGCAGCCTAAGACAGTCTCTTGGTGGGGCCAACGTCCTGACTTTC
CDR3aa: CASSLRQSLGGANVLTF

abundance: .
v_gene: TRBV11-1
j_gene: TRBJ1-1
d_gene: .
CDR3nt: TGTGCCAGCAGCTTTACGGTTAACACTGAAGCTTTCTTT
CDR3aa: CASSFTVNTEAFF

abundance: once
v_gene: TRBV19
j_gene: TRBJ2-1
d_gene: .
CDR3nt: TGTGCCAGTAGTCGGGCGGGGCCGGCCTACAATGAGCAGTTCTTC
CDR3aa: CASSRAGPAYNEQFF

abundance: .
v_gene: TRBV13
j_gene: TRBJ1-2
d_gene: TRBD1
CDR3nt: TGTGCCAGCAGCATCAGGGACAGGGGGGGCTATGGCTACACCTTC
CDR3aa: CASSIRDRGGYGYTF

abundance: .
v_gene: TRBV11-2
j_gene: TRBJ1-1
d_gene: .
CDR3nt: TGTGCCAGCAGCAAGGGAAGAAGAGAAGCTTTCTTT
CDR3aa: CASSKGRREAFF

abundance: .
v_gene: TRBV7-2
j_gene: TRBJ1-1
d_gene: TRBD1
CDR3nt: TGTGCCAGCAGCACGTTGACAGGGTTTAACACTGAAGCTTTCTTT
CDR3aa: CASSTLTGFNTEAFF

abundance: once
v_gene: TRBV6-5
j_gene: TRBJ1-1
d_gene: .
CDR3nt: TGTGCCAGCGTGATGAACACTGAAGCTTTCTTT
CDR3aa: CASVMNTEAFF

abundance: .
v_gene: TRBV6-5
j_gene: TRBJ2-3
d_gene: TRBD1
CDR3nt: TGTGCCAGCACCTCGGGACAGGGGGTAACAGATACGCAGTATTTT
CDR3aa: CASTSGQGVTDTQYF

abundance: .
v_gene: TRBV11-2
j_gene: TRBJ2-1
d_gene: .
CDR3nt: TGTGCCAGCAGTGAGGTTTCGAATGAGCAGTTCTTC
CDR3aa: CASSEVSNEQFF

abundance: .
v_gene: TRBV4-3
j_gene: TRBJ1-2
d_gene: .
CDR3nt: TGCGCCAGCAGCCAAGATAGTTACTCAGGCTCCTATGGCTACACCTTC
CDR3aa: CASSQDSYSGSYGYTF

abundance: .
v_gene: TRBV19
j_gene: TRBJ2-1
d_gene: TRBD2
CDR3nt: TGTGCCAGTAGTATAGTTTTTGCGGGAGGATACAATGAGCAGTTCTTC
CDR3aa: CASSIVFAGGYNEQFF

abundance: .
v_gene: TRBV11-2
j_gene: TRBJ1-5
d_gene: .
CDR3nt: TGTGCCAGCAGCTTACTGGTGGGACAGCCCCAGCATTTT
CDR3aa: CASSLLVGQPQHF

abundance: .
v_gene: TRBV28
j_gene: TRBJ1-2
d_gene: .
CDR3nt: TGTGCCAGCAGTCGGATCGCGGACAGCCTTGGGGGCTACACCTTC
CDR3aa: CASSRIADSLGGYTF

abundance: once
v_gene: TRBV13
j_gene: TRBJ2-3
d_gene: TRBD1
CDR3nt: TGTGCCAGCAGCTTTCGGACAGGGGGCACAGATACGCAGTATTTT
CDR3aa: CASSFRTGGTDTQYF

abundance: few
v_gene: TRBV27
j_gene: TRBJ2-1
d_gene: .
CDR3nt: TGTGCCAGCAGTTTCTGGGTGGGAGTCAATGAGCAGTTCTTC
CDR3aa: CASSFWVGVNEQFF

abundance: .
v_gene: TRBV27
j_gene: TRBJ1-2
d_gene: .
CDR3nt: TGTGCCAGCAGTTTGGGGGGGGCGTTTGGCTACACCTTC
CDR3aa: CASSLGGAFGYTF

abundance: .
v_gene: TRBV28
j_gene: TRBJ2-6
d_gene: .
CDR3nt: TGTGCCAGCAAGTCTGAGTCTGGGGCCAACGTCCTGACTTTC
CDR3aa: CASKSESGANVLTF

abundance: .
v_gene: TRBV6-5
j_gene: TRBJ2-7
d_gene: .
CDR3nt: TGTGCCAGCAGTTACACGGCAGGGAGTTACGAGCAGTACTTC
CDR3aa: CASSYTAGSYEQYF

abundance: .
v_gene: TRBV5-4
j_gene: TRBJ1-2
d_gene: TRBD1
CDR3nt: TGTGCCAGCAGGGAAGCCGGGACAGAATATGGCTACACCTTC
CDR3aa: CASREAGTEYGYTF

abundance: .
v_gene: TRBV11-2
j_gene: TRBJ1-5
d_gene: .
CDR3nt: TGTGCCAGCAGCTTATCAGGGGCCAATCAGCCCCAGCATTTT
CDR3aa: CASSLSGANQPQHF

abundance: .
v_gene: TRBV7-2
j_gene: TRBJ2-3
d_gene: .
CDR3nt: TGTGCCAGCAGCTTACGGTCATGGCAGTCCCTAGTAGATACGCAGTATTTT
CDR3aa: CASSLRSWQSLVDTQYF

abundance: .
v_gene: TRBV9
j_gene: TRBJ1-3
d_gene: .
CDR3nt: TGTGCCAGCAGCGTAGGGGGAAGAAACACCATATATTTT
CDR3aa: CASSVGGRNTIYF

abundance: .
v_gene: TRBV4-3
j_gene: TRBJ2-7
d_gene: .
CDR3nt: TGCGCCAGCAGCCAAGGGCAGGACAGCTACGAGCAGTACTTC
CDR3aa: CASSQGQDSYEQYF

abundance: .
v_gene: TRBV16
j_gene: TRBJ1-2
d_gene: .
CDR3nt: TGTGCCAGCAGCCAATCATTCTCCGGGTTGGGCTACACCTTC
CDR3aa: CASSQSFSGLGYTF

abundance: .
v_gene: TRBV6-6
j_gene: TRBJ1-3
d_gene: TRBD1
CDR3nt: TGTGCCAGCAGTTTCGACAGGGATAACACCATATATTTT
CDR3aa: CASSFDRDNTIYF

abundance: .
v_gene: TRBV6-5
j_gene: TRBJ2-1
d_gene: .
CDR3nt: TGTGCCAGCAGGGACAGCCCTGGGAATGAGCAGTTCTTC
CDR3aa: CASRDSPGNEQFF

abundance: .
v_gene: TRBV28
j_gene: TRBJ1-2
d_gene: .
CDR3nt: TGTGCCACCGACGGGGACTATGGCTACACCTTC
CDR3aa: CATDGDYGYTF

abundance: .
v_gene: TRBV4-3
j_gene: TRBJ2-5
d_gene: .
CDR3nt: TGCGCCAGCAGCCGCGGACTGGGAGAGACCCAGTACTTC
CDR3aa: CASSRGLGETQYF

abundance: .
v_gene: TRBV28
j_gene: TRBJ1-1
d_gene: .
CDR3nt: TGTGCCAGCAGTTTATGGATCCCCTCAGAGGAGAACACTGAAGCTTTCTTT
CDR3aa: CASSLWIPSEENTEAFF

abundance: .
v_gene: TRBV4-2
j_gene: TRBJ2-6
d_gene: .
CDR3nt: TGTGCCAGCAGCCAAGATCAAAACAGTGCCTACTCTGGGGCCAACGTCCTGACTTTC
CDR3aa: CASSQDQNSAYSGANVLTF

abundance: .
v_gene: TRBV7-9
j_gene: TRBJ2-7
d_gene: .
CDR3nt: TGTGCCAGCAGCTTAGGTTATAGCGGCGCCGCTCTCTACGAGCAGTACTTC
CDR3aa: CASSLGYSGAALYEQYF

abundance: .
v_gene: TRBV29-1
j_gene: TRBJ2-3
d_gene: TRBD2
CDR3nt: TGCAGCGTTGAAGATCGGAGCGGGAGGGCCCCGACAGATACGCAGTATTTT
CDR3aa: CSVEDRSGRAPTDTQYF

abundance: .
v_gene: TRBV29-1
j_gene: TRBJ2-1
d_gene: .
CDR3nt: TGCAGCACTATTTCTGAAACGCGTGAGCAGTTCTTC
CDR3aa: CSTISETREQFF

abundance: .
v_gene: TRBV6-5
j_gene: TRBJ2-3
d_gene: .
CDR3nt: TGTGCCAGCAGTTCCGTCACAGATACGCAGTATTTT
CDR3aa: CASSSVTDTQYF

abundance: .
v_gene: TRBV6-1
j_gene: TRBJ2-1
d_gene: .
CDR3nt: TGTGCCAGCAGTGAGAAACCCACAACTAACTCCTACAATGAGCAGTTCTTC
CDR3aa: CASSEKPTTNSYNEQFF

abundance: .
v_gene: TRBV9
j_gene: TRBJ2-1
d_gene: .
CDR3nt: TGTGCCAGCAGCTCCATCTACAATGAGCAGTTCTTC
CDR3aa: CASSSIYNEQFF